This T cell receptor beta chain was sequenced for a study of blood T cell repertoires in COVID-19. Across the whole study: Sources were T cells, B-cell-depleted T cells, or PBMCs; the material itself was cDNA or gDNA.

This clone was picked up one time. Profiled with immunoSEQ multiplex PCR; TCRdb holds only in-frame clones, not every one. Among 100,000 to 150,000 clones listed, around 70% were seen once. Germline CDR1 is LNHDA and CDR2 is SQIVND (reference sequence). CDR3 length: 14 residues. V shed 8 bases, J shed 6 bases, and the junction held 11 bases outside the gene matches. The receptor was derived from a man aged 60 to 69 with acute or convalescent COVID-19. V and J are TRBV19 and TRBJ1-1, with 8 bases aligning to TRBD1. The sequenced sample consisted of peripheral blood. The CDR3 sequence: CASFGQGWGAEAFF. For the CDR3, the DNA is TGTGCCAGTTTTGGACAGGGTTGGGGTGCTGAAGCTTTCTTT.